The 26 T cell receptor beta chains below were found in one sample sequenced in a study of tumor and adjacent non-tumor tissue in lung cancer. No cell sorting was done before RNA was extracted from the tissue. This non-tumor lung sample came from over 3 cm beyond the tumor edge. Three rounds of nested PCR, following a modified ARM-PCR protocol, produced the TCRbeta library. Each CDR3 protein gets one entry after TCRdb re-called the multiplex PCR reads with MiXCR. There are fewer than 75,000 distinct CDR3 sequences in the sample; more than 75% occur only once, and less than 50% lies in the top ten. Sequenced: distant non-tumor lung tissue. The origin of the receptors is a man aged 60 to 69 with non-small cell lung cancer.

As regards this clonotype: No conserved phenylalanine or tryptophan is present at the end of the CDR3, so a read error is the likely explanation. This chain connects TRBV7-8 to TRBJ1-1; no reliable D call. The CDR3 contains 12 residues. CDR1 SGHVS and CDR2 FQNEAQ come from the germline V gene. This CDR3 is CASSLDVTEAFL. The CDR3, as DNA: TGTGCTAGCAGCTTGGACGTCACTGAAGCTTTCTTA.

This clonotype was counted a few times. One junction end does not reproduce the germline sequence, and a read error may be involved. The V and J genes are TRBV4-2 and TRBJ2-6, with TRBD1 matching over 8 bases. The CDR3 runs to 19 residues. Germline V gives CDR1 LGHNA, CDR2 YNFKEQ. CDR3 loop: CAISQETWRQGSGANVLTF. CDR3 DNA sequence: TGTGCCATCAGCCAAGAAACTTGGAGACAGGGGTCTGGGGCCAACGTCCTGACTTTC.

Concerning this clonotype itself: Sequence at one end of the junction differs from germline and may be a read error. This chain joins TRBV11-2 and TRBJ2-4; possible D gene TRBD1, 5 bases. CDR3 length: 14 amino acids. Germline V gene data show CDR1 as SGHAT and CDR2 as FQNNGV. CDR3 nucleotides: TGTGCCAGCAGCAAAGGGGTGACCGGAGACATTAAGTACTTC. Translation gives CASSKGVTGDIKYF.

In the case of this clonotype: A much larger clonotype is one base distant, so this may be a read error. This sequence joins TRBV30 and TRBJ2-1, with 10 nucleotides matching TRBD2. The CDR3 loop spans 15 amino acids. V lost 5 bases to trimming and J lost 3 bases; unmatched junction nucleotides: 7. The germline CDR1 and CDR2 sequences are GTSNPN and SVGIG (reference sequence). The CDR3 reads CAWSSGLADYNEQFF. The CDR3 coding sequence is TGTGCCTGGTCCTCCGGACTAGCGGACTACAATGAGCAGTTCTTC.

The chain has TRBV29-1 and TRBJ2-1; 13 bases are a match to TRBD2. The CDR3 length is 16 residues. Trimming cost V 8 bases and J 5 bases; bases outside gene matches: 12. Germline CDR1 and CDR2: SQVTM and ANQGSEA. DNA for the CDR3: TGCAGCCCACGACTAGCGGGAGGAACAGGGGACAATGAGCAGTTCTTC. It codes for CSPRLAGGTGDNEQFF.

A remark on this clonotype: Since the CDR3 does not end with the conserved phenylalanine or tryptophan, this likely comes from a read error. V usage is TRBV11-1 and J usage is TRBJ2-2, with D maybe TRBD2 (5 bases). Germline-derived CDR1 and CDR2 are SGHAT and FQDESV (reference sequence). This CDR3 spans 14 amino acids. The CDR3 DNA reads TGTGCCAGCTGCTATACTAGTGGCACTGGGGAACTGTTTCTT. It is translated as CASCYTSGTGELFL.

About this clonotype itself: The CDR3 carries no conserved terminal phenylalanine or tryptophan, so it likely arises from a read error. The chain carries TRBV29-1 and TRBJ2-3, with D possibly matching TRBD2 (6 bases). Germline values: CDR1 SQVTM, CDR2 ANQGSEA. This CDR3 contains 13 residues. The CDR3 bases are TGCGGCGTTACAGGAGGGTTCACAGATACGCAGTATTCT. It yields the protein CGVTGGFTDTQYS.

As concerns this clonotype: The junction departs from the called germline gene at one end, perhaps through a read error. V and J are TRBV4-1 and TRBJ2-1, with unresolved D. CDR3 length equals 15 residues. The germline V gene encodes CDR1 MGHRA and CDR2 YSYEKL. The chain's CDR3 is CASSVPSGSYDEQFF. CDR3 in DNA: TGCGCCAGCAGCGTCCCTAGTGGGTCCTACGATGAGCAGTTCTTC.

On this clonotype itself: A read error may produce the germline difference seen at one junction end. The CDR3 DNA follows: TGTGCTAGCAGTGGGGCATATAAGCAGTATTTT. Its translation: CASSGAYKQYF. The chain combines TRBV6-5 with TRBJ2-3, with a weak D call TRBD1 (5 bases). CDR1 MNHEY and CDR2 SVGAGI come from the germline V gene. The CDR3 has 11 amino acids.

In the case of this clonotype: The junction and the germline gene differ at one end; a read error may be behind it. This chain links TRBV11-3 with TRBJ2-1; D gene unclear. The closer fit of TRBJ2-7 to the DNA end suggests the J call may be wrong. CDR3 length equals 14 residues. Germline-derived CDR1 and CDR2 are SGHNT and YENEEA. The CDR3 DNA follows: TGTACCAGCAGCTTAGGGCAGGCCTACAATGAGCAGTACTTC. This codes for CTSSLGQAYNEQYF.

On this clonotype: Germline is not matched at one junction end, which may reflect a read error. The rearrangement uses TRBV5-4 and TRBJ2-3; D perhaps matches TRBD2 (8 bases). Per germline, CDR1 SGHNT and CDR2 YYREEE (reference sequence). The CDR3 sequence is 15 residues long. The CDR3, as DNA: TGTGCCATCAACGAGGGGGCTAGCGGGTTAGATACACAGTATTTT. This sequence encodes CAINEGASGLDTQYF.

This clonotype occurred once. The junction and the germline gene differ at one end; a read error may be behind it. This chain connects TRBV11-1 to TRBJ2-2; perhaps TRBD2 as D (5 bases). CDR3 length: 14 residues. Germline V gene data show CDR1 as SGHAT and CDR2 as FQDESV (reference sequence). DNA for the CDR3: TGTGCCAGCAGCTATACAAGTGGCACCGGGGTTCTGTTATTT. Encoded protein: CASSYTSGTGVLLF.

This clonotype was seen once. One end of the junction is discordant with germline, which a read error may explain. This CDR3 reads CASSSEGDSYEQYF. In DNA, the CDR3 is TGTGCCAGCAGCTCCGAAGGGGACAGCTACGAACAGTACTTC. This chain links TRBV28 with TRBJ2-7; the match to TRBD1 covers 7 bases. The CDR3 is 14 amino acids. Germline CDR1 and CDR2: MDHEN and SYDVKM. The complete variable domain, with remaining parts taken from reference TRBV28 and TRBJ2-7, reads DVKVTQSSRYLVKRTGEKVFLECVQDMDHENMFWYRQDPGLGLRLIYFSYDVKMKEKGDIPEGYSVSREKKERFSLILESASTNQTSMYLCASSSEGDSYEQYFGPGTRLTVT.

This chain uses TRBV11-2 with TRBJ2-1; D gene unclear. The germline gives CDR1 SGHAT, CDR2 FQNNGV. CDR3 length: 14 amino acids. The CDR3 here is CVRCLDHRVDEQFF. The CDR3 DNA reads TGTGTCAGATGCTTAGATCATCGCGTTGATGAGCAGTTCTTC. Using reference TRBV11-2 and TRBJ2-1 for the parts outside the CDR3, the full variable domain is EAGVAQSPRYKIIEKRQSVAFWCNPISGHATLYWYQQILGQGPKLLIQFQNNGVVDDSQLPKDRFSAERLKGVDSTLKIQPAKLEDSAVYLCVRCLDHRVDEQFFGPGTRLTVL.

The chain is built from TRBV4-1 and TRBJ1-2; maybe TRBD1 (5 bases). V was cut by 7 bases and J by 3 bases, with 24 bases left in between. This CDR3 has 17 residues. The germline gives CDR1 MGHRA, CDR2 YSYEKL. The CDR3 spells CASISSSGGGMDYGYTF. CDR3 sequence (DNA): TGCGCCAGCATATCATCGTCCGGGGGAGGGATGGACTATGGCTACACCTTC.

As regards this clonotype: Relative to the germline gene, one junction end is altered; a read error may explain this. The CDR3 DNA follows: TGCAGTGCTAGAGGAGGGGCTAACTATGGCTACATCTTC. Translation: CSARGGANYGYIF. The V gene is TRBV20-1, the J gene TRBJ1-2, with D possibly matching TRBD1 (5 bases). The CDR3 runs 13 residues. CDR1 and CDR2 from the germline V gene are DFQATT and SNEGSKA (reference sequence).

The V and J genes are TRBV11-1 and TRBJ2-1, with TRBD2 matching 7 bases. The ends lost 7 bases at V and 9 bases at J; junction bases unmatched: 12. The CDR3 contains 14 residues. The germline gives CDR1 SGHAT, CDR2 FQDESV (reference sequence). The CDR3 DNA reads as TGTGCCAGCAAGAGGTGGGAGGGCCGTGCTGAGCAGTTCTTC. This encodes CASKRWEGRAEQFF.

This clonotype appeared a few times. In this CDR3 the conserved last residue, phenylalanine or tryptophan, is missing, so a read error is likely. The chain joins TRBV2 to TRBJ2-1; D gene uncertain. The ends were cut back, 8 bases at V and 7 bases at J, with 9 bases in the middle. CDR1 is SNHLY, CDR2 FYNNEI, per germline. The CDR3 runs to 11 residues. CDR3 region: CASELQNEQFL. For the CDR3, the DNA is TGTGCCAGCGAGCTACAGAATGAGCAGTTCCTC.

This clonotype was counted at least ten times. A junction boundary mismatches the germline segment, possibly from a read error. The chain is built from TRBV6-1 and TRBJ2-7; maybe TRBD1 (5 bases). CDR1 and CDR2 (germline): MNHNS, SASEGT. This CDR3 is built from 12 residues. The CDR3 DNA reads as TGTGCCAGCAGTGAAAGGGGATACGGGCAGTACTTC. It is translated as CASSERGYGQYF.

The chain is built from TRBV6-6 and TRBJ1-2, with a weak D call TRBD1 (5 bases). Germline CDR1 and CDR2: MNHNY and SVGAGI (reference sequence). This CDR3 is built from 14 residues. Trimming removed 10 bases at V and 10 bases at J, with 25 bases between. The CDR3 DNA follows: TGTGCCAACGGGTCCTTCGACAGCACCTGTGACTACACCTTC. This sequence encodes CANGSFDSTCDYTF.

The chain recombines TRBV4-3 with TRBJ1-2; D remains unclear. The CDR3 length is 15 residues. The germline gives CDR1 LGHNA, CDR2 YSLEER. V was trimmed by 4 bases and J by 4 bases, leaving 16 bases between them. The CDR3 loop is CASSREIQSPYGYTF. In DNA, the CDR3 is TGCGCCAGCAGCCGAGAGATTCAATCGCCCTATGGCTACACCTTC.

Turning to this clonotype: The missing conserved phenylalanine or tryptophan at the end of this CDR3 makes a read error likely. It is unclear where the CDR3 begins or ends on the DNA, so no DNA is shown, and the CDR3 is as TCRdb lists it. The V and J genes are TRBV24-1 and TRBJ2-7; whether TRBD1, the table's D call, matches the DNA was not checked. The CDR3 is 13 amino acids in total, end residues counted. Germline loops: CDR1 KGHDR, CDR2 SFDVKD. CDR3 protein: CATSWGQGYEPYS.

This clonotype was seen only once. V usage is TRBV13 and J usage is TRBJ2-7; no definite D call. The germline V gene encodes CDR1 PRHDT and CDR2 FYEKMQ (reference sequence). The CDR3 contains 15 residues. Trimming shortened V by 5 bases and J by 4 bases, and 18 bases separated the two germline ends. This CDR3 is CASSTRARSLYEQYF. DNA for the CDR3: TGTGCCAGCAGCACCCGGGCAAGGTCCTTATACGAGCAGTACTTC.

Note on this clonotype: No conserved phenylalanine or tryptophan ends this CDR3, so it is likely a read error. This chain joins TRBV6-5 and TRBJ1-2; TRBD1 matches 7 bases. The CDR3 sequence is 15 residues long. CDR1 and CDR2 from the germline V gene are MNHEY and SVGAGI. The CDR3 coding sequence is TGTGTCAGCAGTCGACAGGGTGGGAATAATTATGGCTACACCATC. Protein sequence: CVSSRQGGNNYGYTI.

Only one count was recorded for this clonotype. This chain uses TRBV12-3 or TRBV12-4 with TRBJ2-7, with D possibly being TRBD1 (5 bases). There are 14 residues in the CDR3. V gave up 5 bases and J gave up 6 bases, with 17 bases separating them. The CDR3 coding sequence is TGTGCCAGCAGTCCCAGGGCAGGTGGTCTCGAGCAGTACTTC. This encodes CASSPRAGGLEQYF.

With respect to this clonotype: The CDR3 does not end in the conserved phenylalanine or tryptophan, so this is likely a read error. The V gene is TRBV6-5, the J gene TRBJ2-2, with a possible D match to TRBD1 (6 bases). CDR1 MNHEY and CDR2 SVGAGI come from the germline V gene. This CDR3 contains 14 residues. This chain's CDR3 is CANSYSGVTGELFL. CDR3 in DNA: TGTGCCAACAGTTACTCAGGGGTAACCGGGGAGCTGTTTTTG.